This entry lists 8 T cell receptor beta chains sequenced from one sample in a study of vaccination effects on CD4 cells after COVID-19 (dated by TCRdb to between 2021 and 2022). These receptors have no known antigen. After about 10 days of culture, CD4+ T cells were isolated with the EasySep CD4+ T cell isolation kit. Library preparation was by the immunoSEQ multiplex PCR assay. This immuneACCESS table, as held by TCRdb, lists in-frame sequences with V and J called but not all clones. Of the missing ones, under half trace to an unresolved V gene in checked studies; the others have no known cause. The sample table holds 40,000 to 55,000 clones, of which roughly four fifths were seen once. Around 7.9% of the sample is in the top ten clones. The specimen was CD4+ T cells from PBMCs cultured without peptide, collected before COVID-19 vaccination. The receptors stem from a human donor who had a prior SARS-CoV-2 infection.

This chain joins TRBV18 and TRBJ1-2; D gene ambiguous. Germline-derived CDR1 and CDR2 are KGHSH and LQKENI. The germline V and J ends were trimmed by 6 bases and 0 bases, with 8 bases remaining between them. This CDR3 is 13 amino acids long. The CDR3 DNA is TGTGCCAGCTCTCGTCAGGCTAACTATGGCTACACCTTC. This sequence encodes CASSRQANYGYTF. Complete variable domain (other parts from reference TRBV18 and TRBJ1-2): NAGVMQNPRHLVRRRGQEARLRCSPMKGHSHVYWYRQLPEEGLKFMVYLQKENIIDESGMPKERFSAEFPKEGPSILRIQQVVRGDSAAYFCASSRQANYGYTFGSGTRLTVV.

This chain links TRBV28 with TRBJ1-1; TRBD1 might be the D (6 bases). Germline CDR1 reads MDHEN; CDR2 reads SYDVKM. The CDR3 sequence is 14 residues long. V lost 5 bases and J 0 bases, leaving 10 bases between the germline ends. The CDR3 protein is CASSPGGLNTEAFF. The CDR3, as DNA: TGTGCCAGCAGTCCCGGGGGGCTGAACACTGAAGCTTTCTTT.

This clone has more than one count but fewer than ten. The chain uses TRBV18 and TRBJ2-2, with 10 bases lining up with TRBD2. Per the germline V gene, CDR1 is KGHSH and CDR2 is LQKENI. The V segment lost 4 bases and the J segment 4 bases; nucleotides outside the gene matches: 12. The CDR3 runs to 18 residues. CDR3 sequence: CASSLNSGLALGTGELFF. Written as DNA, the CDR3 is TGTGCCAGCTCACTGAATTCGGGACTAGCGTTAGGCACCGGGGAGCTGTTTTTT.

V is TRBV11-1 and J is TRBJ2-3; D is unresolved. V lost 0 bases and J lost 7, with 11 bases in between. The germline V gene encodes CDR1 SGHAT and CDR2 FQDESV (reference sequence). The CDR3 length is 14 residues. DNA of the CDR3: TGTGCCAGCAGCTTAGCGACCTGGACCTATACGCAGTATTTT. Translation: CASSLATWTYTQYF.

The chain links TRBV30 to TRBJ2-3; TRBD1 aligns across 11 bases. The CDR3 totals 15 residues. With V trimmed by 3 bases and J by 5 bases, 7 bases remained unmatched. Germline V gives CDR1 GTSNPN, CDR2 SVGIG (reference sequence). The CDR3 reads CAWSPGTGGIDTQYF. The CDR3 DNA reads TGTGCCTGGAGCCCGGGGACAGGGGGAATAGATACGCAGTATTTT.

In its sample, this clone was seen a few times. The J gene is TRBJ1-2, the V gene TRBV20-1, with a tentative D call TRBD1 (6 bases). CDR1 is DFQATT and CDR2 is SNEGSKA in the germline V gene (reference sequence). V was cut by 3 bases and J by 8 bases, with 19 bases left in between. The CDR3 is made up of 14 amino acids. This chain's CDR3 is CSASGQGHLGGYTF. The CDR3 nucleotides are TGCAGTGCTAGTGGCCAGGGACATTTGGGAGGCTACACCTTC.

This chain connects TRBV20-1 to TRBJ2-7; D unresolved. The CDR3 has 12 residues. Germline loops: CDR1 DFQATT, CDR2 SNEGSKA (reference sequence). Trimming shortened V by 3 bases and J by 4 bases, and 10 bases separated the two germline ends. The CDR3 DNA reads TGCAGTGCTAGTCCCCACACATACGAGCAGTACTTC. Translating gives CSASPHTYEQYF.

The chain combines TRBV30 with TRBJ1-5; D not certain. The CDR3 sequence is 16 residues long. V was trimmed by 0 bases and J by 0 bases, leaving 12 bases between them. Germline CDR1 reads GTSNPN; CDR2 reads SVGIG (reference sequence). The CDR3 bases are TGTGCCTGGAGTGTACGGTCGGACCTTAGCAATCAGCCCCAGCATTTT. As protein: CAWSVRSDLSNQPQHF.